The 27 T cell receptor beta chains below all came from one sample that was sequenced in a study of Graves' ophthalmopathy and Graves' hyperthyroidism. The sequenced template was RNA, covering the TCR beta CDR3 region. Following a first-round RT-PCR that used HTBI primers, a second-round multiplex PCR was carried out. TCRdb used MiXCR to reprocess the multiplex PCR reads, holding one entry per CDR3 protein. In the table there are roughly 230,000 distinct CDR3 sequences, roughly 21% of which are singletons. Sequences were obtained from peripheral blood. The receptors here all came from a woman in her fifties or sixties with Graves' ophthalmopathy.

The J gene is TRBJ2-7, the V gene TRBV12-3 or TRBV12-4; the D gene is possibly TRBD2 (6 bases). The end of the DNA aligns better with TRBJ2-1, so the J call may be wrong. The CDR3 length is 15 residues. As DNA, the CDR3 is TGTGCCAGCACCAATCGAGTGGAGGAGGACTACGAGCAGTTCTTC. Translating gives CASTNRVEEDYEQFF.

This clonotype was observed many times. The chain carries TRBV9 and TRBJ2-7; 9 nucleotides align to TRBD2. From germline, CDR1 is SGDLS and CDR2 YYNGEE. After removal of 4 bases from V and 5 bases from J, the junction contained 7 bases not matched to a gene. The CDR3 length is 14 residues. The CDR3 coding sequence is TGTGCCAGCAGCTTAGCGGGAGAGATCGACGAGCAGTACTTC. This translates into CASSLAGEIDEQYF. The full variable domain, rest sourced from reference TRBV9 and TRBJ2-7, is DSGVTQTPKHLITATGQRVTLRCSPRSGDLSVYWYQQSLDQGLQFLIQYYNGEERAKGNILERFSAQQFPDLHSELNLSSLELGDSALYFCASSLAGEIDEQYFGPGTRLTVT.

This clonotype was seen repeatedly, ten times or more. This sequence may be a read error, since a much larger clone differs from it by one base. The chain carries TRBV27 and TRBJ1-6, with TRBD1 identical over 9 bases. The CDR3 is made up of 15 amino acids. The V gene's germline CDR1 is MNHEY and CDR2 SMNVEV (reference sequence). CDR3: CASSLDRGGGSPPHF. In DNA form, the CDR3 reads TGTGCCAGCAGTCTAGACAGGGGGGGAGGCTCACCCCCCCACTTT.

The sample holds many counts of this clonotype. This chain joins TRBV7-2 and TRBJ1-2; D is unclear. Germline V gene data show CDR1 as SGHTA and CDR2 as FQGNSA. CDR3 length: 13 residues. V lost 5 bases, J lost 0 bases, and 7 bases lay in between. CDR3 sequence (DNA): TGTGCCAGCAGCACACAACCTAACTATGGCTACACCTTC. Translated, it gives CASSTQPNYGYTF.

This clonotype was observed a few times. V is TRBV2 and J is TRBJ2-2; D uncertain. CDR1 and CDR2 from the germline V gene are SNHLY and FYNNEI. The CDR3 has 14 amino acids. V was shortened by 6 bases and J by 4 bases, with 12 bases between the two germline ends. CDR3 nucleotides: TGTGCCAGCAGACCCACTACGAGCACCGGGGAGCTGTTTTTT. Encoded protein: CASRPTTSTGELFF.

Ten or more counts support this clonotype. The rearrangement uses TRBV15 and TRBJ2-1; 7 bases agree with TRBD1. Germline V lookup: CDR1 LNHNV, CDR2 YYDKDF (reference sequence). The junction had 3 bases not matched to a gene; V was cut back by 0 bases and J by 4 bases. The length of the CDR3 is 15 residues. CDR3 DNA: TGTGCCACCAGCAGAGATCGGGACAGATACAATGAGCAGTTCTTC. Amino acids: CATSRDRDRYNEQFF.

The J gene is TRBJ1-5, the V gene TRBV19; possible D gene TRBD1, 5 bases. Per the germline V gene, CDR1 is LNHDA and CDR2 is SQIVND (reference sequence). The CDR3 is 15 amino acids. V lost 4 bases and J lost 2, with 12 bases in between. The CDR3: CASSNRGVGNQPQHF. In nucleotides, the CDR3 is TGTGCCAGTAGTAATCGGGGGGTAGGCAATCAGCCCCAGCATTTT.

This chain links TRBV11-2 with TRBJ2-5; D gene ambiguous. Germline CDR1 reads SGHAT; CDR2 reads FQNNGV. The V gene lost 1 base and the J gene lost 6 bases, with 15 bases spanning the gap. CDR3 length: 15 amino acids. This CDR3 is CASSLVFSLGKTQYF. The CDR3 bases are TGTGCCAGCAGCTTAGTGTTTTCCCTTGGGAAGACCCAGTACTTC. The complete variable domain, with remaining parts taken from reference TRBV11-2 and TRBJ2-5, reads EAGVAQSPRYKIIEKRQSVAFWCNPISGHATLYWYQQILGQGPKLLIQFQNNGVVDDSQLPKDRFSAERLKGVDSTLKIQPAKLEDSAVYLCASSLVFSLGKTQYFGPGTRLLVL.

This clonotype was seen at least ten times. The CDR3 DNA reads TGTGCCAGCAGTGCAGGGTACGTCGACGAGCAGTACTTC. Protein sequence: CASSAGYVDEQYF. This chain joins TRBV12-3 or TRBV12-4 and TRBJ2-7; maybe TRBD1 (5 bases). This CDR3 spans 13 amino acids. Trimming cost V 5 bases and J 5 bases, with 13 bases left between them.

This clonotype has ten or more counts. This chain uses TRBV20-1 with TRBJ1-2; unclear D gene. V gave up 1 base and J gave up 6 bases, with 12 bases separating them. This CDR3 has 13 amino acids. Germline lookup yields CDR1 DFQATT and CDR2 SNEGSKA (reference sequence). The CDR3 protein is CSARAPLSNGYTF. CDR3 sequence (DNA): TGCAGTGCTAGAGCCCCCTTGTCCAATGGCTACACCTTC.

This clonotype was seen at least ten times. The rearrangement joins TRBV10-3 to TRBJ1-5, with 11 bases aligning to TRBD1. The CDR3 is made up of 13 amino acids. In germline, CDR1 is ENHRY, CDR2 SYGVKD. J lost 5 bases, V lost 10 bases, and 4 bases had no gene match. The CDR3 bases are TGTGCCAGCGGGACAGGGGGGGATCAGCCCCAGCATTTT. It yields the protein CASGTGGDQPQHF.

This clonotype was counted ten times or more. The chain carries TRBV2 and TRBJ2-7, with D hard to call. Germline lookup yields CDR1 SNHLY and CDR2 FYNNEI. V was trimmed by 7 bases and J by 1 base, leaving 8 bases between them. This CDR3 comprises 12 residues. CDR3 bases: TGTGCCAGCAAGCGCGAGTCCTACGAGCAGTACTTC. Protein: CASKRESYEQYF.

This clonotype was detected a few times. The genes are TRBV6-1 and TRBJ2-7; 8 bases are a match to TRBD1. The J call may be in error: the DNA end matches TRBJ2-1 better. Germline V gives CDR1 MNHNS, CDR2 SASEGT. The CDR3 has 14 amino acids. CDR3 region: CASSELGQGYEQFF. In nucleotides, the CDR3 is TGTGCCAGCAGTGAATTAGGACAGGGCTACGAGCAGTTCTTC.

This clonotype appeared many times. The chain employs TRBV4-2 and TRBJ2-7; 9 bases line up with TRBD1. CDR3 length: 17 residues. Trimming took 1 base from V and 3 from J; bases not matched to a gene: 10. Germline V gene data show CDR1 as LGHNA and CDR2 as YNFKEQ. CDR3 region: CASSQALRGQGSYEQYF. The CDR3 nucleotides are TGTGCCAGCAGCCAAGCTCTAAGGGGACAGGGTAGCTACGAGCAGTACTTC.

V usage is TRBV11-1 and J usage is TRBJ2-6; D may match TRBD1 or TRBD2 (5 bases each). Trimming stripped 5 bases from V and 0 bases from J, with 11 bases between. The germline V gene encodes CDR1 SGHAT and CDR2 FQDESV (reference sequence). This CDR3 has 16 residues. The CDR3 spells CASSRDGYSGANVLTF. The CDR3 nucleotides read TGTGCCAGCAGCCGGGACGGATACTCTGGGGCCAACGTCCTGACTTTC.

This clonotype was seen at least ten times. This chain joins TRBV19 and TRBJ2-7, with TRBD1 identical over 9 bases. The J segment lost 2 bases and the V segment lost 6 bases, leaving 8 bases of the junction unmatched. The germline CDR1 and CDR2 sequences are LNHDA and SQIVND (reference sequence). CDR3 length equals 15 residues. The CDR3 loop is CASSTLGTGTYEQYF. The DNA for the CDR3 is TGTGCCAGTAGCACTTTGGGGACAGGGACCTACGAGCAGTACTTC.

In its sample, this clonotype was seen many times. This chain uses TRBV19 with TRBJ1-1; D unresolved. V lost 6 bases to trimming and J lost 5 bases, with 16 bases between them. Germline assignment: CDR1 LNHDA and CDR2 SQIVND (reference sequence). The CDR3 length is 14 residues. The CDR3 protein is CASRPNTMRTEAFF. The CDR3 DNA reads as TGTGCCAGTAGGCCAAATACTATGAGGACTGAAGCTTTCTTT.

This clonotype was seen ten or more times. The rearrangement uses TRBV12-3 or TRBV12-4 and TRBJ1-2, with 7 nucleotides matching TRBD1. V shed 3 bases and J 7 bases; nucleotides not matched to a gene: 5. This CDR3 contains 13 residues. CDR3 DNA sequence: TGTGCCAGCAGTTTGGCATACAGGGGTGGCTACACCTTC. It is translated as CASSLAYRGGYTF.

The V gene is TRBV7-3, the J gene TRBJ1-1; 7 bases are shared with TRBD1. The length of the CDR3 is 15 residues. Germline assignment: CDR1 SGHTA and CDR2 FQGTGA. With 4 bases clipped from V and 3 bases from J, the junction kept 8 bases outside the gene matches. In nucleotides, the CDR3 is TGTGCCAGCAGCTCGACAGGGCTAAAGGACACTGAAGCTTTCTTT. This gives the protein CASSSTGLKDTEAFF. The whole variable domain, filled in from reference TRBV7-3 and TRBJ1-1, reads GAGVSQTPSNKVTEKGKYVELRCDPISGHTALYWYRQSLGQGPEFLIYFQGTGAADDSGLPNDRFFAVRPEGSVSTLKIQRTERGDSAVYLCASSSTGLKDTEAFFGQGTRLTVV.

Ten or more counts support this clonotype. Here the CDR3 reads CASSPDPGRSYEQYF. CDR3 sequence (DNA): TGTGCCAGCAGTCCCGATCCTGGACGTTCCTACGAGCAGTACTTC. The genes are TRBV27 and TRBJ2-7; D ambiguous. CDR3 length: 15 amino acids. The V and J ends lost 5 bases and 1 base respectively, with 15 bases between them. Germline V gene sequence: CDR1 MNHEY, CDR2 SMNVEV (reference sequence).

This clonotype was detected once. The chain carries TRBV24-1 and TRBJ2-5; 8 nucleotides line up with TRBD1. The V segment lost 7 bases and the J segment 3 bases; nucleotides outside the gene matches: 21. Germline CDR1 is KGHDR and CDR2 is SFDVKD. The CDR3 runs to 19 residues. The CDR3 here is CATRHPGQEPQRDKETQYF. In nucleotides, the CDR3 is TGTGCCACCAGACACCCGGGACAGGAGCCCCAAAGAGACAAAGAGACCCAGTACTTC.

This clonotype was detected ten times or more. The chain employs TRBV12-3 or TRBV12-4 and TRBJ1-1; a weak D match, TRBD1 (5 bases). The V end was cut by 3 bases, the J end by 6 bases, with 17 bases between. This CDR3 is built from 15 residues. The CDR3 DNA sequence: TGTGCCAGCAGTTTCCTGGGCTCGGACAACTCTGAAGCTTTCTTT. This sequence encodes CASSFLGSDNSEAFF.

This clonotype was observed many times. The CDR3 coding sequence is TGTGCCAGTAGTATCCAGGGGAGCAATCAGCCCCAGCATTTT. Its protein is CASSIQGSNQPQHF. The J gene is TRBJ1-5, the V gene TRBV19, with D tentatively TRBD1 (6 bases). The CDR3 length is 14 residues. Between the trimmed V and J ends, which lost 3 bases and 1 base, there was a span of 7 bases. CDR1 is LNHDA and CDR2 is SQIVND in the germline V gene (reference sequence).

V is TRBV19 and J is TRBJ2-7; 7 nucleotides match TRBD2. CDR3 length: 15 amino acids. V gave up 6 bases and J gave up 1 base; unmatched junction bases: 9. Looked up from germline, CDR1 is LNHDA and CDR2 is SQIVND (reference sequence). Here the CDR3 reads CASSWGGGRSYEQYF. For the CDR3, the DNA is TGTGCCAGTAGCTGGGGCGGGGGAAGGTCCTACGAGCAGTACTTC.

This clonotype was seen at least ten times. The V call is TRBV6-1, the J call TRBJ1-2; 7 bases agree with TRBD1. V lost 1 base to trimming and J lost 8 bases; unmatched junction nucleotides: 4. The CDR3 runs 13 residues. Germline values: CDR1 MNHNS, CDR2 SASEGT. In DNA form, the CDR3 reads TGTGCCAGCAGTGAAGGAGGGACAGCCGGCTACACCTTC. Its protein product is CASSEGGTAGYTF.

The chain combines TRBV6-1 with TRBJ2-3, with D unclear. Germline V gene data show CDR1 as MNHNS and CDR2 as SASEGT. V dropped 6 bases and J dropped 3 bases, with 10 bases sitting between them. CDR3 length: 13 residues. The CDR3 reads CASRTTETDTQYF. The CDR3 nucleotides read TGTGCCAGCAGAACCACGGAAACAGATACGCAGTATTTT.

V usage is TRBV6-1 and J usage is TRBJ2-7; D possibly corresponds to TRBD2 (5 bases). The germline gives CDR1 MNHNS, CDR2 SASEGT. Trimming took 6 bases from V and 6 from J, leaving 15 bases between them. The CDR3 runs to 13 residues. The CDR3: CASREAGLGEQYF. CDR3 DNA: TGTGCCAGCAGAGAGGCCGGACTGGGCGAGCAGTACTTC.